The entry that follows covers one T cell receptor (beta chain) sequence. The data were taken from a study of blood T cell repertoires in COVID-19. CDR3 length equals 14 residues. After removal of 10 bases from V and 2 bases from J, the junction contained 4 bases not matched to a gene. The germline gives CDR1 MNHEY, CDR2 SMNVEV (reference sequence). In the original workflow: Amplification from reference gene primers served as the basis for estimated nucleated cell counts. The assay was immunoSEQ multiplex PCR, and TCRdb's table has in-frame clones only and misses some. V and J calls and clone size are copied from that table; D and trimming were computed from the DNA. The sample lists 200,000 to 300,000 clones; approximately 86% were seen once.

The sequencing sample was made of PBMCs or T cells enriched from blood (not recorded which). This chain connects TRBV27 to TRBJ2-2; 10 positions agree with TRBD2. This sequence was found in a woman aged 18-29 years who had recovered from COVID-19. CDR3 sequence: CATRTSGNTGELFF. The CDR3, as DNA: TGTGCCACCAGGACTAGCGGAAACACCGGGGAGCTGTTTTTT.